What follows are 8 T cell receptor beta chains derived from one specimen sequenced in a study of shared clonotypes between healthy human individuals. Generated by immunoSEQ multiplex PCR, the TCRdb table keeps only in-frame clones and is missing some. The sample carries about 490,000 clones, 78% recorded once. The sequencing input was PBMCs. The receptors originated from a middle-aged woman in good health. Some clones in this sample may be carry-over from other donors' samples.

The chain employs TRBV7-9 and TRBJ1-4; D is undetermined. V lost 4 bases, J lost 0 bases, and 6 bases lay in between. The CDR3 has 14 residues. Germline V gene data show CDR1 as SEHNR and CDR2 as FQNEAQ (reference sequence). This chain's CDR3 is CASSWVSTNEKLFF. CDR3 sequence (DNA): TGTGCCAGCAGCTGGGTGTCAACTAATGAAAAACTGTTTTTT.

The CDR3 nucleotides are TGTGCCAGCAGACACCGAAGGGGGCGCTCTGGAAACACCATATATTTT. Translation gives CASRHRRGRSGNTIYF. This rearrangement joins TRBV28 to TRBJ1-3, with TRBD1 matching over 7 bases. This CDR3 is 16 amino acids long. After removal of 6 bases from V and 0 bases from J, the junction contained 8 bases not matched to a gene. Germline V CDR1 and CDR2: MDHEN, SYDVKM.

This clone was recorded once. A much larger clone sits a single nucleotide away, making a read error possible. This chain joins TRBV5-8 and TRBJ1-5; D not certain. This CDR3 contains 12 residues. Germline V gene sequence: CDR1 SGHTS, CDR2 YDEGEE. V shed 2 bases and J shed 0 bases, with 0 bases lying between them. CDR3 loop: CASSFSNQPQHF. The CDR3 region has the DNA TGTGCCAGCAGCTTTAGCAATCAGCCCCAGCATTTT.

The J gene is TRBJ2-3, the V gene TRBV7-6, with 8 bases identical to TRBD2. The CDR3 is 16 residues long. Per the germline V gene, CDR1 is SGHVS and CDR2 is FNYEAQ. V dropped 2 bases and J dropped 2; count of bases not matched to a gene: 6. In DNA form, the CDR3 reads TGTGCCAGCAGCTTACTTAGCGGGGCCCACACAGATACGCAGTATTTT. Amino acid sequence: CASSLLSGAHTDTQYF.

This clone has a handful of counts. The CDR3 DNA sequence: TGTGCCAGCAGGCCACAGGTGGTACTCCACGAGCAGTACTTC. Amino acid sequence: CASRPQVVLHEQYF. V and J are TRBV28 and TRBJ2-7; tentative D call: TRBD1 (5 bases). CDR1 and CDR2 from the germline V gene are MDHEN and SYDVKM. This CDR3 region has 14 residues. Trimming shortened V by 6 bases and J by 5 bases, and 17 bases separated the two germline ends. The full variable domain, with the rest looked up from reference TRBV28 and TRBJ2-7, is DVKVTQSSRYLVKRTGEKVFLECVQDMDHENMFWYRQDPGLGLRLIYFSYDVKMKEKGDIPEGYSVSREKKERFSLILESASTNQTSMYLCASRPQVVLHEQYFGPGTRLTVT.

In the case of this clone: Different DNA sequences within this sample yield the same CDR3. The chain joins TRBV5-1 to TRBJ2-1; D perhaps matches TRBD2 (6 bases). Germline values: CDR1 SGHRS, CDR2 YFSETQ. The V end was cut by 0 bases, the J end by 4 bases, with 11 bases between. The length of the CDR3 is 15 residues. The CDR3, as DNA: TGCGCCAGCAGCTTGGGCGGGACGTCATACAATGAGCAGTTCTTC. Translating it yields CASSLGGTSYNEQFF.

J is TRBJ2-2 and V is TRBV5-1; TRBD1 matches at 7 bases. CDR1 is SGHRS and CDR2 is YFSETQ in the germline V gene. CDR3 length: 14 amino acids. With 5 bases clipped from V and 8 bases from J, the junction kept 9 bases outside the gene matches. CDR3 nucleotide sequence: TGCGCCAGCAGGAGGGACAGCCTAGGAGGGGAGCTGTTTTTT. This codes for CASRRDSLGGELFF.

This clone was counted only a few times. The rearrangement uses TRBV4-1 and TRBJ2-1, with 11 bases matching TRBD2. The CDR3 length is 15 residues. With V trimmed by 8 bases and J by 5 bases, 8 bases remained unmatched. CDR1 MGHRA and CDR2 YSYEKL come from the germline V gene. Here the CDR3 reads CASRELTSGNNEQFF. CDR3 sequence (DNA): TGCGCCAGCCGGGAATTGACTAGCGGGAACAATGAGCAGTTCTTC.